These T cell receptor beta chains were read from a single sample in a study of cytomegalovirus exposure and HLA in healthy donors. Data came from immunoSEQ multiplex PCR; TCRdb stores just in-frame clones and leaves some out. The data contain approximately 100,000 clones, 78% of them singletons. The sequencing sample was made of PBMCs. These TCRs come from a woman between 40 and 50 years old in good health and CMV-seronegative. Each CDR3 is given with its conserved first and last residue. A D gene is named only where the DNA matches it firmly. Not every row has a clone size; where given, it reads once, few, many or a size class.

J,size,D,V,DNA,CDR3
TRBJ2-5,.,.,TRBV7-3,TGTGCCAGCAGCCCTCAGGGGGGCCAAGAGACCCAGTACTTC,CASSPQGGQETQYF
TRBJ2-5,.,TRBD2,TRBV7-7,TGTGCTAGCAGCCGAGGGACTAGCGGGAGCCAGACCCAGTACTTC,CASSRGTSGSQTQYF
TRBJ2-1,.,TRBD2,TRBV7-2,TGTGCCAGCAGCTCTCGGGACTACGGCAATGAGCAGTTCTTC,CASSSRDYGNEQFF
TRBJ2-7,.,.,TRBV5-1,TGCGCCAGCAGCTTGGGGACAGACCTACGAGAGCAGTACTTC,CASSLGTDLREQYF
TRBJ2-1,few,TRBD2,TRBV5-1,TGCGCCAGCAGCTTCGCGGGGGGGGTTGGCAATGAGCAGTTCTTC,CASSFAGGVGNEQFF
TRBJ1-4,.,TRBD1,TRBV19,TGTGCCACCAAACCCGGGACAGGGCTACCTAATGAAAAACTGTTTTTT,CATKPGTGLPNEKLFF
TRBJ1-1,.,.,TRBV5-1,TGCGCCAGCAGCTTGGTCGCACAGGCCGAAGCTTTCTTT,CASSLVAQAEAFF
TRBJ2-7,.,.,TRBV6-5,TGTGCCAGCAGCCTAACCTTAACGGTGTACGAGCAGTACTTC,CASSLTLTVYEQYF
TRBJ2-7,.,TRBD2,TRBV7-9,TGTGCCAGCAGCGCTACTAGCGGAGTCTACGAGCAGTACTTC,CASSATSGVYEQYF
TRBJ2-1,.,.,TRBV6-1,TGTGCCAGCAGTGTATTAACAGTACCTGCCTACAATGAGCAGTTCTTC,CASSVLTVPAYNEQFF
TRBJ2-5,.,TRBD1,TRBV7-7,TGTGCTAGCAGCTACGGACAGGGGCCCGAGACCCAGTACTTC,CASSYGQGPETQYF
TRBJ1-2,.,TRBD1,TRBV7-3,TGTGCCAGCAGCTTCGGACAGGGACCTAACTATGGCTACACCTTC,CASSFGQGPNYGYTF
TRBJ2-2,.,.,TRBV7-9,TGTGCCAGCAGCCCTCGACAGAGCACCGGGGAGCTGTTTTTT,CASSPRQSTGELFF
TRBJ1-1,.,TRBD1,TRBV6-1,TGTGCCAGCAGTGACCTGACAGGGGACCACACTGAAGCTTTCTTT,CASSDLTGDHTEAFF
TRBJ2-7,.,.,TRBV6-5,TGTGCCAGCAGTTTAGCGGACCTAAGGGCCTACGAGCAGTACTTC,CASSLADLRAYEQYF
TRBJ2-1,.,.,TRBV19,TGTGCCAGTAGTCCCAACCCCCGGGGTGGATACAATGAGCAGTTCTTC,CASSPNPRGGYNEQFF